These T cell receptor beta chains were read from a single sample in a study of graft-versus-host responses after intestinal transplantation. Profiling relied on immunoSEQ multiplex PCR, and the TCRdb table lists in-frame clones only, not all of them. The sample yields around 54,000 clones, about 90% seen once. The sample in question was PBMCs, obtained approximately 660 days after intestinal transplant. Source of these receptors: a human patient who received an intestinal transplant, so some T cells may come from the graft donor. Both conserved end residues are part of each CDR3. The D gene is left open where the match is weak. Rows give clone size only sometimes, using once, few, many, or a class for an expanded clone.

J gene	D gene	V gene	clone size	CDR3 DNA	CDR3 protein
TRBJ1-4	NA	TRBV25-1	NA	TGTGCCAGCAGTGAATTGCGGGGGCGTACTGAAAAACTGTTTTTT	CASSELRGRTEKLFF
TRBJ2-3	NA	TRBV5-4	NA	TGTGCCAGCAGGGCAAGTTGGGGGGGCCGGGATACGCAGTATTTT	CASRASWGGRDTQYF
TRBJ1-1	NA	TRBV11-2	NA	TGTGCCAGCCGCCCAGTGAACACTGAAGCTTTCTTT	CASRPVNTEAFF
TRBJ1-1	NA	TRBV7-9	once	TGTGCCAGCAGCTTAAAGTACCGCGCAACTGAAGCTTTCTTT	CASSLKYRATEAFF
TRBJ1-5	NA	TRBV30	NA	TGTGCCTGGAGGAGGTTCCTTATGGGTCAGCCCCAGCATTTT	CAWRRFLMGQPQHF
TRBJ2-2	TRBD2	TRBV18	NA	TGTGCCCCCCCGGGGGGTGGCGGGGAGCTGTTTTTT	CAPPGGGGELFF
TRBJ1-2	TRBD1	TRBV5-4	NA	TGTGCCAGCAGCCCGGACAGGAACTATGGCTACACCTTC	CASSPDRNYGYTF
TRBJ1-1	NA	TRBV6-6	NA	TGTGCCAGCAGACCGGGTTCTCACGTTGAAGCTTTCTTT	CASRPGSHVEAFF
TRBJ2-5	NA	TRBV18	NA	TGTGCCAGCTCACCACCGACGGGTACCGGGGAGCAAGAGACCCAGTACTTC	CASSPPTGTGEQETQYF
TRBJ2-3	NA	TRBV10-1	NA	TGCGCCAGCCGGAAAGGTGGTACAGATACGCAGTATTTT	CASRKGGTDTQYF
TRBJ1-1	NA	TRBV7-9	NA	TGTGCCAGCAGCTTAGGAGAGACAGCCCGCTTTGGGAACACTGAAGCTTTCTTT	CASSLGETARFGNTEAFF
TRBJ2-7	NA	TRBV29-1	NA	TGCAGCGTTGAAGATCTGAAGGACTACGAGCAGTACTTC	CSVEDLKDYEQYF
TRBJ2-7	NA	TRBV6-6	NA	TGTGCCAGCAGTTACTCGGAGCTCTCCTACGAGCAGTACTTC	CASSYSELSYEQYF
TRBJ1-1	NA	TRBV7-9	NA	TGTGCCAGCACCGGCGTGGCGAACACTGAAGCTTTCTTT	CASTGVANTEAFF
TRBJ1-1	NA	TRBV6-6	NA	TGTGCCAGCAGTTACTCTGGGGGGACTGAAGCTTTCTTT	CASSYSGGTEAFF
TRBJ1-6	TRBD1	TRBV6-5	NA	TGTGCCAGCAGTTATAGTTACAGGGGGGATTCACCCCTCCACTTT	CASSYSYRGDSPLHF
TRBJ2-1	TRBD2	TRBV19	NA	TGTGCCAGTAGTATACTCAGCGGGGGGGCCCGCAATGAGCAGTTCTTC	CASSILSGGARNEQFF
TRBJ2-5	NA	TRBV18	NA	TGTGCCAGCTCACCTCGAGGGTCCCAAGAGACCCAGTACTTC	CASSPRGSQETQYF
TRBJ1-1	TRBD1	TRBV6-5	NA	TGTGCCAGTACAGGGGGAACTGAAGCTTTCTTT	CASTGGTEAFF
TRBJ2-7	NA	TRBV5-6	NA	TGTGCCAGCAGCAACCAGGGAAATAGGTTTTACGAGCAGTACTTC	CASSNQGNRFYEQYF
TRBJ2-5	NA	TRBV6-6	once	TGTGCCAGCAGTTACCTTGGCAGGGACCAAGAGACCCAGTACTTC	CASSYLGRDQETQYF
TRBJ2-5	TRBD2	TRBV2	NA	TGTGCCAGCAACGAGCGGGGCCTACAAGAGACCCAGTACTTC	CASNERGLQETQYF
TRBJ1-1	NA	TRBV14	once	TGTGCCAGCAGCCAATGGTCAGTAGTGGGTGAAGCTTTCTTT	CASSQWSVVGEAFF
TRBJ2-7	NA	TRBV5-1	NA	TGCGCCAGCAGCTTGCTTGCCGAGAACTACGAGCAGTACTTC	CASSLLAENYEQYF
TRBJ1-2	NA	TRBV5-6	once	TGTGCCAGCAGCTTCGACTGGGGCTACACCTTC	CASSFDWGYTF
TRBJ2-7	NA	TRBV6-5	NA	TGTGCCAGCACAGGGCTCGACGAGCAGTACTTC	CASTGLDEQYF
TRBJ2-7	NA	TRBV5-4	NA	TGTGCCAGCAGCGTCTACAGGGCCGAGCAGTACTTC	CASSVYRAEQYF
TRBJ2-5	NA	TRBV7-9	NA	TGTGCCAGCAGCTCCCGGGGACCTGTCCAAGAGACCCAGTACTTC	CASSSRGPVQETQYF